This T cell receptor (beta chain) is drawn from a study of blood T cell repertoires in COVID-19. Study summary: Samples representing acute and convalescent COVID-19 were sourced from the United States, Italy and Spain.

Libraries were prepared by immunoSEQ multiplex PCR; TCRdb keeps only in-frame clonotypes and omits some of them. Of tens of thousands of clones in the sample, 90% were seen once. There are 13 residues in the CDR3. V shed 6 bases, J shed 4 bases, and the junction held 4 bases outside the gene matches. The sequenced material came from peripheral blood. This clonotype was obtained from an elderly man with acute or convalescent COVID-19. The rearrangement uses TRBV12-3 or TRBV12-4 and TRBJ2-5; TRBD2 matches 8 bases. This CDR3 reads CASRAGAAETQYF. The CDR3 nucleotides are TGTGCCAGCAGAGCGGGAGCAGCAGAGACCCAGTACTTC.